This T cell receptor beta chain was identified in a study of TIL therapy for anti-PD-1-resistant metastatic lung cancer (dated by TCRdb to 2020 to 2023). Some background on the complete study: Before any PD-1/PD-L1 blockade was given, tumors were harvested, nivolumab was then administered, and patients who progressed went on to receive lymphodepletion, an infusion of expanded TIL, and IL-2. T cell receptor beta sequencing of tumor and peripheral blood served to follow clonotypes across the tumor, the expanded TIL product, and serial blood samples. Most of the cohort had lung adenocarcinoma, including a handful of EGFR-mutant tumors and two ALK-rearranged tumors, and half of the patients were either current or former smokers. Across the cohort, whole-exome sequencing showed a median non-synonymous tumor mutation burden of roughly 1.5 mutations per megabase. Among the enrolled patients, the median age was about 50 years (range about 38-85), and the median tumor PD-L1 proportion score was approximately 5.9%. The full study reports these points: The study protocol defined all tumor marker inferences as exploratory. The cohort was highly selected, with more treatment-naive, never-smoker and oncogene-addicted patients than typical, limiting generalizability. Infused TIL clonotypes partially replaced the baseline peripheral repertoire then decayed over months, with no apparent association between persistence and response.

This sample's time point label indicates: pre-treatment sample, taken before nivolumab and TIL therapy. Adults with stage 4 NSCLC were enrolled from October 2017 to early 2020 in a dual-center phase I trial. Samples were obtained from a single-arm, open-label phase I trial in which tumor-infiltrating lymphocyte therapy with nivolumab was evaluated in advanced non-small cell lung cancer. Blood mononuclear cells were isolated from EDTA tubes by Ficoll gradient and were snap-frozen as pellets, and DNA was extracted with a Qiagen mini-prep kit. CDR1 MNHEY and CDR2 SVGEGT were looked up in the germline V gene. The CDR3 contains 15 residues, cysteine and phenylalanine counted. The kept DNA is CDR3 alone, 45 bases in frame from the first base. Deletion took 6 bases off V and 5 bases off J, with a span of 16 bases between the germline ends. This clone showed up just a few times. There is no known antigen for this receptor. No much larger clone is present one base from it, and per-base qualities are unavailable.

TCR beta CDR3 regions were amplified from genomic DNA with the immunoSEQ v3 hsTCRB kit using bias-controlled multiplex PCR. TCR libraries were sequenced on an Illumina NextSeq 500 to some 1.8 million read pairs for survey level or roughly 5-6.5 million for deep level. Per the source publication's procedure: V, D and J genes were assigned, non-productive sequences were removed, and clonality was reported by immunoSEQ Analyzer software. To compare repertoires between infused TIL and blood, productive Simpson clonality was used along with the Morisita overlap index of productive TRB rearrangements. Absolute clonotype counts in blood were estimated by multiplying the lymphocyte count by the CD3+ fraction and by the productive frequency of the clone. This is the immuneACCESS table as TCRdb keeps it, with only in-frame sequences that have V and J called. A part of the clones is gone; compared with another copy, unresolved V genes explain less than half, and the rest is unexplained. V and J calls and clone size are copied from that table; D and trimming were computed from the DNA. This sample comprises about 50,000 clones, approximately 86% of them detected only once. Approximately 5% of the sample rests with the top ten.

The receptor was derived from a person between 25 and 79 years old with non-small cell lung cancer. The V and J genes are TRBV6-2 or TRBV6-3 and TRBJ2-2, and perhaps TRBD1 as D gene, on 6 matching bases. The sequences come from blood, collected at baseline. CDR3 region: CASSPVGGRTGELFF. In nucleotides, the sequence is TGTGCCAGCAGCCCCGTAGGGGGTCGGACCGGGGAGCTGTTTTTT.